The 21 T cell receptor beta chains listed next were all sequenced from one sample in a study of cytomegalovirus exposure and HLA in healthy donors. Data came from immunoSEQ multiplex PCR; TCRdb stores just in-frame clones and leaves some out. The table records 250,000 to 300,000 clones, 86% of them present only once. Specimen: PBMCs. These receptor sequences come from a woman under 30 in good health and CMV-seronegative.

The gene calls are TRBV28 and TRBJ1-2; TRBD1 matches at 7 bases. V lost 4 bases, J lost 3 bases, and 2 bases stayed unmatched. Germline loops: CDR1 MDHEN, CDR2 SYDVKM. This CDR3 spans 13 amino acids. The CDR3 is CASSYRGHYGYTF. The CDR3 DNA is TGTGCCAGCAGTTACAGGGGCCACTATGGCTACACCTTC.

V usage is TRBV30 and J usage is TRBJ1-2; the match to TRBD1 covers 8 bases. Germline values: CDR1 GTSNPN, CDR2 SVGIG (reference sequence). This CDR3 spans 13 amino acids. With 0 bases clipped from V and 7 bases from J, the junction kept 4 bases outside the gene matches. CDR3 loop: CAWSVQGALGYTF. The CDR3 DNA follows: TGTGCCTGGAGTGTCCAGGGGGCGCTTGGCTACACCTTC.

This sequence joins TRBV28 and TRBJ1-1, with no clear D. Trimming took 8 bases from V and 3 from J, leaving 16 bases between them. Germline assignment: CDR1 MDHEN and CDR2 SYDVKM. CDR3 length equals 14 residues. DNA of the CDR3: TGTGCCAGCTCGACGCGGGATCGGGACACTGAAGCTTTCTTT. This translates into CASSTRDRDTEAFF.

The CDR3 here is CASSLGIQMNTEAFF. CDR3 nucleotide sequence: TGTGCCAGCAGTTTAGGTATACAGATGAACACTGAAGCTTTCTTT. This chain links TRBV27 with TRBJ1-1; the D is unclear. V lost 2 bases, J lost 0 bases, and 10 bases lay in between. This CDR3 has 15 residues. Germline-derived CDR1 and CDR2 are MNHEY and SMNVEV (reference sequence).

This clone was detected once. The rearrangement links TRBV18 to TRBJ2-6; possible D gene TRBD1, 5 bases. The CDR3 is 18 residues long. Looked up from germline, CDR1 is KGHSH and CDR2 is LQKENI. The germline V and J ends were trimmed by 5 bases and 0 bases, with 17 bases remaining between them. This CDR3 reads CASSSFRTRFSGANVLTF. Here the CDR3 DNA reads TGTGCCAGCTCATCTTTCCGGACAAGATTCTCTGGGGCCAACGTCCTGACTTTC.

The rearrangement links TRBV4-3 to TRBJ1-2, with D unclear. The CDR3 consists of 13 residues. Deletions cut 0 bases from V and 8 bases from J, with 10 bases between. The germline gives CDR1 LGHNA, CDR2 YSLEER. The CDR3 reads CASSQDYGWGYTF. As DNA, the CDR3 is TGCGCCAGCAGCCAAGATTACGGTTGGGGCTACACCTTC.

The rearrangement uses TRBV19 and TRBJ1-5; D is unclear. The CDR3 has 13 amino acids. V dropped 3 bases and J dropped 3 bases, with 6 bases sitting between them. Germline CDR1 is LNHDA and CDR2 is SQIVND (reference sequence). The CDR3: CASSISVNQPQHF. CDR3 sequence (DNA): TGTGCCAGTAGTATCTCGGTCAATCAGCCCCAGCATTTT.

This chain connects TRBV5-1 to TRBJ2-5, with 8 bases matching TRBD2. This CDR3 region has 14 residues. Germline assignment: CDR1 SGHRS and CDR2 YFSETQ. V was clipped by 3 bases and J by 1 base; unmatched bases: 2. CDR3 residues: CASSSSGGQETQYF. The CDR3 coding sequence is TGCGCCAGCAGCTCGAGCGGGGGCCAAGAGACCCAGTACTTC.

This sequence joins TRBV30 and TRBJ1-2; D is uncertain. Per germline, CDR1 GTSNPN and CDR2 SVGIG (reference sequence). V lost 3 bases and J lost 0, with 11 bases in between. The CDR3 totals 14 residues. DNA of the CDR3: TGTGCCTGGAGATTAAAGACATCTAACTATGGCTACACCTTC. Amino acid sequence: CAWRLKTSNYGYTF.

In this sample, this clone turned up a few times. The V and J genes are TRBV19 and TRBJ2-7, with TRBD1 matching over 9 bases. The CDR3 sequence is 14 residues long. The V and J ends lost 6 bases and 6 bases, in that order; junction bases with no gene match: 9. The V gene's germline CDR1 is LNHDA and CDR2 SQIVND (reference sequence). CDR3 in DNA: TGTGCCAGTAGCCTCTTGGGACAGGGCGGCGAGCAGTACTTC. Its protein product is CASSLLGQGGEQYF.

V is TRBV18 and J is TRBJ1-2, with D tentatively TRBD1 (6 bases). CDR1 is KGHSH, CDR2 LQKENI, per germline. Trimming removed 6 bases at V and 3 bases at J, with 35 bases between. This CDR3 spans 21 amino acids. CDR3 bases: TGTGCCAGCTCGCCATCCTTGGCAGGACACAGGGATGGGTCGGTGTACTATGGCTACACCTTC. It specifies CASSPSLAGHRDGSVYYGYTF.

V is TRBV9 and J is TRBJ1-2, with D maybe TRBD1 (6 bases). The CDR3 covers 15 residues. The germline V gene has CDR1 SGDLS and CDR2 YYNGEE. V lost 4 bases, J lost 1 base, and 14 bases lay in between. DNA of the CDR3: TGTGCCAGCAGCTCCAGGGGTAGGAGTAACTATGGCTACACCTTC. Protein sequence: CASSSRGRSNYGYTF.

The CDR3: CASSGGQVSQPQHF. CDR3 nucleotides: TGTGCCAGCAGTGGAGGACAGGTGAGTCAGCCCCAGCATTTT. The chain combines TRBV6-1 with TRBJ1-5, with 7 bases that match TRBD1. This CDR3 spans 14 amino acids. The trim removed 4 bases at V and 6 bases at J, leaving 6 bases unmatched. Germline loops: CDR1 MNHNS, CDR2 SASEGT.

The chain joins TRBV30 to TRBJ2-7; 12 nucleotides match TRBD2. The V and J ends lost 0 bases and 5 bases, in that order; junction bases with no gene match: 8. The CDR3 runs 16 residues. CDR1 and CDR2 from the germline V gene are GTSNPN and SVGIG (reference sequence). This CDR3 reads CAWSVMLAGGPNEQYF. The CDR3 coding sequence is TGTGCCTGGAGTGTAATGCTAGCGGGGGGGCCCAACGAGCAGTACTTC.

The genes are TRBV2 and TRBJ1-5, with D maybe TRBD1 (6 bases). The ends were cut back, 1 base at V and 5 bases at J, with 12 bases in the middle. CDR3 length equals 15 residues. Germline CDR1 SNHLY, CDR2 FYNNEI. The CDR3 sequence: CASSEGVGGDQPQHF. Here the CDR3 DNA reads TGTGCCAGCAGTGAAGGGGTTGGGGGCGATCAGCCCCAGCATTTT.

V is TRBV5-6 and J is TRBJ2-2, with TRBD1 as a possible D gene (5 bases). Trimming took 3 bases from V and 8 from J, leaving 8 bases between them. The CDR3 is made up of 12 amino acids. Germline loops: CDR1 SGHDT, CDR2 YYEEEE. The CDR3 nucleotides are TGTGCCAGCAGCTACAACAGGGGGGAGCTGTTTTTT. Residues: CASSYNRGELFF. Full variable domain (missing parts from reference TRBV5-6 and TRBJ2-2): DAGVTQSPTHLIKTRGQQVTLRCSPKSGHDTVSWYQQALGQGPQFIFQYYEEEERQRGNFPDRFSGHQFPNYSSELNVNALLLGDSALYLCASSYNRGELFFGEGSRLTVL.

V gene TRBV19 combines with J gene TRBJ2-1; 7 bases align to TRBD2. CDR1 is LNHDA and CDR2 is SQIVND in the germline V gene (reference sequence). Trimming at V came to 10 bases and at J to 9 bases, leaving 18 bases not matched to a gene. The CDR3 consists of 15 residues. CDR3 sequence: CATIPSSAGVGEQFF. CDR3 DNA: TGTGCCACCATCCCGTCGTCCGCGGGAGTTGGTGAGCAGTTCTTC.

The gene calls are TRBV7-2 and TRBJ1-6; 8 bases match TRBD1. Trimming at V came to 3 bases and at J to 8 bases, leaving 3 bases not matched to a gene. Germline V gene lookup returns CDR1 SGHTA and CDR2 FQGNSA. The CDR3 sequence is 14 residues long. The CDR3 nucleotides read TGTGCCAGCAGCTTTGAGGACAGGGATTCACCCCTCCACTTT. It translates to CASSFEDRDSPLHF.

The chain's CDR3 is CASSERIQGAGPQHF. The CDR3 nucleotides are TGTGCCAGCAGTGAAAGGATCCAGGGGGCTGGACCCCAGCATTTT. This chain connects TRBV2 to TRBJ1-5; TRBD1 aligns across 8 bases. CDR3 length: 15 amino acids. V lost 2 bases and J lost 10; bases outside the gene matches: 10. Germline V gives CDR1 SNHLY, CDR2 FYNNEI.

V usage is TRBV19 and J usage is TRBJ2-7; TRBD2 matches 7 bases. Germline V gene data show CDR1 as LNHDA and CDR2 as SQIVND (reference sequence). This CDR3 is built from 14 residues. V was clipped by 5 bases and J by 5 bases; unmatched bases: 9. CDR3 in DNA: TGTGCCAGTAGTCCCCGGGGGGATTCCAACGAGCAGTACTTC. Translated: CASSPRGDSNEQYF. Drawing the rest from reference TRBV19 and TRBJ2-7, the complete variable domain is DGGITQSPKYLFRKEGQNVTLSCEQNLNHDAMYWYRQDPGQGLRLIYYSQIVNDFQKGDIAEGYSVSREKKESFPLTVTSAQKNPTAFYLCASSPRGDSNEQYFGPGTRLTVT.

The chain links TRBV5-8 to TRBJ1-2; TRBD1 aligns across 12 bases. Germline CDR1 is SGHTS and CDR2 is YDEGEE. With V trimmed by 5 bases and J by 6 bases, 5 bases remained unmatched. CDR3 length equals 14 residues. The DNA of the CDR3 is TGTGCCAGCAGAAGGGACAGGGGGCTGCATGGCTACACCTTC. Translating it yields CASRRDRGLHGYTF.